This T cell receptor (beta chain) was captured by sequencing in a study of long-term antiretroviral therapy in people with HIV. General study points: The data indicate that diversity increased after ART but remained below transplant donor controls.

Trimming took off 0 bases at V and 3 bases at J, with 9 bases between the two ends. From germline, CDR1 is SQVTM and CDR2 ANQGSEA. This CDR3 is built from 13 residues. Every specimen held between roughly 0.9-10 million cryopreserved PBMC. These were thawed and washed before DNA extraction. The assay, immunoSEQ v3.0, was run at survey level. Profiling relied on immunoSEQ multiplex PCR, and the TCRdb table lists in-frame clones only, not all of them. The repertoire has about 39,000 clones, 86% of them found once; the top ten carry around 3.9%. Worth noting for this clone: Its target is not known.

This specimen consisted of unsorted PBMCs, obtained just before starting antiretroviral therapy. The chain couples TRBV29-1 to TRBJ2-7; D gene unclear. The clonotype comes from a woman between 18 and 29 years old with HIV. In DNA, the CDR3 is TGCAGCGTTGAAGAGGGCCCCCTCTACGAGCAGTACTTC. Translating it yields CSVEEGPLYEQYF.